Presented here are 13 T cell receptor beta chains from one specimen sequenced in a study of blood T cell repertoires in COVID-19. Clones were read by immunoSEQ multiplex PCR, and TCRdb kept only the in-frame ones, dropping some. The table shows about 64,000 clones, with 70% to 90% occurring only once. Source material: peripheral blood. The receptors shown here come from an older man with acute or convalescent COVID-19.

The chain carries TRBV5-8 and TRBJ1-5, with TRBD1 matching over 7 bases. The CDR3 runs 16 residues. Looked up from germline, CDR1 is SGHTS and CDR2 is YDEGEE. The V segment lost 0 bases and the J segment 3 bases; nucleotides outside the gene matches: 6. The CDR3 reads CASSLGTGTDNQPQHF. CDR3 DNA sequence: TGTGCCAGCAGCTTGGGCACCGGGACAGACAATCAGCCCCAGCATTTT.

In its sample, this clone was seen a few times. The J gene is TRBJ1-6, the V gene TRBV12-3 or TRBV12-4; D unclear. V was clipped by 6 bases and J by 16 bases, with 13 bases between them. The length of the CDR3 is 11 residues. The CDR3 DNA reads TGTGCCAGCAGAAATCAGGAATCTCTCCACTTT. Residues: CASRNQESLHF.

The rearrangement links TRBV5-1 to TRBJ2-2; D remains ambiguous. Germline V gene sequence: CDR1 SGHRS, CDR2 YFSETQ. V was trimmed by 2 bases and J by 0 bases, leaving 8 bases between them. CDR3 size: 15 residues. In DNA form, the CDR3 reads TGCGCCAGCAGCTTAGACACGTCGAACACCGGGGAGCTGTTTTTT. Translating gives CASSLDTSNTGELFF.

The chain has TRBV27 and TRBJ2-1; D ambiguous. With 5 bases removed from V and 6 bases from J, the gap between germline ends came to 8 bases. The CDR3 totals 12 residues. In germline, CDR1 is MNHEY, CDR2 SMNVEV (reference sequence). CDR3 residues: CASSPNGNEQFF. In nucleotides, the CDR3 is TGTGCCAGCAGTCCTAATGGCAATGAGCAGTTCTTC.

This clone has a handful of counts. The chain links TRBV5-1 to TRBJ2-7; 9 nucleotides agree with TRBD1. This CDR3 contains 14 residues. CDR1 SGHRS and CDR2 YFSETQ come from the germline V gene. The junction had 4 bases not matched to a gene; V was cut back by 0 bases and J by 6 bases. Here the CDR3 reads CASSLGQGVREQYF. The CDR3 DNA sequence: TGCGCCAGCAGCTTGGGACAGGGGGTTCGCGAGCAGTACTTC.

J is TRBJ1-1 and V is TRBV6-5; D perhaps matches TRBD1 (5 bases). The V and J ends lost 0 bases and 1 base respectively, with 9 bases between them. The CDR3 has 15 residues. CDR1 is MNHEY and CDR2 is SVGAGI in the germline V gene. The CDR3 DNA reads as TGTGCCAGCAGTTACTCGATCCAGGGGAACACTGAAGCTTTCTTT. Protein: CASSYSIQGNTEAFF.

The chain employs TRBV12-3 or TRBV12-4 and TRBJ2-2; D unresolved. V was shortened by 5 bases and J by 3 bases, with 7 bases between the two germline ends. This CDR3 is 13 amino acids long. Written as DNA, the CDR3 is TGTGCCAGCAGTCTTATCGACACCGGGGAGCTGTTTTTT. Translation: CASSLIDTGELFF.

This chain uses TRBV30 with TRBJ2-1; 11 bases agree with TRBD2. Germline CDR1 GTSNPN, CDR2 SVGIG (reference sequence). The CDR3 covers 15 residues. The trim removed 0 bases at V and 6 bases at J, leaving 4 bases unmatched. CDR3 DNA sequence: TGTGCCTGGAGTGTTTTGGGACTAGCGGTCAATGAGCAGTTCTTC. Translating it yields CAWSVLGLAVNEQFF.

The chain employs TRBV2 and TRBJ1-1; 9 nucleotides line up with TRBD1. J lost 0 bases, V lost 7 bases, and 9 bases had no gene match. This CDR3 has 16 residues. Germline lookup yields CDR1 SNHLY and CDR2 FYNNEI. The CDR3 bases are TGTGCCAGCATCCGTGACAGGGGGGCCATGAACACTGAAGCTTTCTTT. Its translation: CASIRDRGAMNTEAFF.

The CDR3 here is CASSLREDGGDTEAFF. Here the CDR3 DNA reads TGTGCCAGCAGCTTAAGAGAGGACGGCGGGGACACTGAAGCTTTCTTT. The chain recombines TRBV11-2 with TRBJ1-1, with D unclear. V was shortened by 2 bases and J by 3 bases, with 16 bases between the two germline ends. Germline values: CDR1 SGHAT, CDR2 FQNNGV. CDR3 length equals 16 residues. The variable domain in full, completed from reference TRBV11-2 and TRBJ1-1, reads EAGVAQSPRYKIIEKRQSVAFWCNPISGHATLYWYQQILGQGPKLLIQFQNNGVVDDSQLPKDRFSAERLKGVDSTLKIQPAKLEDSAVYLCASSLREDGGDTEAFFGQGTRLTVV.

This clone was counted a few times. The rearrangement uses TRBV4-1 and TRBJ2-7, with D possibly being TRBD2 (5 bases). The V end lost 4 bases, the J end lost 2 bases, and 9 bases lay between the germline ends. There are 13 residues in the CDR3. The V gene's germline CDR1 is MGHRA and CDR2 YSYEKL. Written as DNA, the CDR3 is TGCGCCAGCAGCCTTGACGGGACCTACGAGCAGTACTTC. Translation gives CASSLDGTYEQYF.

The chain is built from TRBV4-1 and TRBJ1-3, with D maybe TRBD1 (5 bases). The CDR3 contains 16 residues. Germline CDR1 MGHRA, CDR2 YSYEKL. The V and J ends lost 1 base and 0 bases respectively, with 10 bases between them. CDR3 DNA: TGCGCCAGCAGCCAAGGAACAGGCCTCTCTGGAAACACCATATATTTT. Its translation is CASSQGTGLSGNTIYF.

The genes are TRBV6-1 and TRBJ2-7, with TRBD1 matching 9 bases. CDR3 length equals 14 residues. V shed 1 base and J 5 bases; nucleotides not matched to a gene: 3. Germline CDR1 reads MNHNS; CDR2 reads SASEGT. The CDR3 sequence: CASSEDRGRNEQYF. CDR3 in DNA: TGTGCCAGCAGTGAAGACAGGGGGCGGAACGAGCAGTACTTC.